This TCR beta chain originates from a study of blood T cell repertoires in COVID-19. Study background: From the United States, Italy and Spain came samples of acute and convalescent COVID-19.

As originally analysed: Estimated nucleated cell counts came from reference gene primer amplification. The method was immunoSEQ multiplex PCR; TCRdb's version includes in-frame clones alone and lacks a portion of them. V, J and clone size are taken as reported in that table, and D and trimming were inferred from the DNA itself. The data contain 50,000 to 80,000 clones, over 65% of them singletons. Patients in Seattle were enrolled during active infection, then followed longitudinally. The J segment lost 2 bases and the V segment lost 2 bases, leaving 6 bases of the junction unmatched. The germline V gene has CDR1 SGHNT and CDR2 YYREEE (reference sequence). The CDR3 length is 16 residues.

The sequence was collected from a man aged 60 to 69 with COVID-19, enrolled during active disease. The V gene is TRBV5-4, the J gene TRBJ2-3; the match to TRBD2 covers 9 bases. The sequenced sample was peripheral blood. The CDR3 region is CASSFRLAASTDTQYF. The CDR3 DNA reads TGTGCCAGCAGCTTCCGACTAGCGGCCTCCACAGATACGCAGTATTTT.